These 5 T cell receptor beta chains share one sample of origin, sequenced in a study of cytomegalovirus exposure and HLA in healthy donors. 13 Jbeta primers and 60 Vbeta primers were used for the PCR. Clones were sequenced by immunoSEQ multiplex PCR, and TCRdb holds only the in-frame ones, with some missing. The table lists more than 150,000 clones, over 75% of them singletons. Sequencing was performed on PBMCs. The receptors shown here come from a woman in her forties or fifties in good health and CMV-seropositive.

Of note for this clone: One end of the junction fails to match germline, which may point to a read error. This chain joins TRBV7-9 and TRBJ2-5; TRBD1 matches 7 bases. Germline CDR1 and CDR2: SEHNR and FQNEAQ (reference sequence). The CDR3 extends over 14 amino acids. The DNA for the CDR3 is TGTTCCAGCAGCTTATCAGGGGGTAGAGAGACCCAGTACTTC. Amino acid sequence: CSSSLSGGRETQYF.

The J gene is TRBJ1-1, the V gene TRBV6-6, with no clear D. The ends were cut back, 6 bases at V and 7 bases at J, with 12 bases in the middle. This CDR3 is built from 12 residues. Germline assignment: CDR1 MNHNY and CDR2 SVGAGI (reference sequence). CDR3 nucleotides: TGTGCCAGCAGGGTCCCACAGCTTGAAGCTTTCTTT. Protein sequence: CASRVPQLEAFF.

This chain joins TRBV7-3 and TRBJ1-1; D is uncertain. Germline loops: CDR1 SGHTA, CDR2 FQGTGA. The V end was cut by 11 bases, the J end by 4 bases, with 20 bases between. CDR3 length: 14 amino acids. The CDR3 protein is CAGATREPGTEAFF. DNA of the CDR3: TGTGCCGGAGCAACGAGAGAACCCGGCACTGAAGCTTTCTTT.

The genes are TRBV4-1 and TRBJ1-5, with 8 bases aligning to TRBD1. The CDR3 has 15 residues. The V segment lost 4 bases and the J segment 2 bases; nucleotides outside the gene matches: 4. Germline-derived CDR1 and CDR2 are MGHRA and YSYEKL. The chain's CDR3 is CASSRTTGGNQPQHF. The CDR3 DNA sequence: TGCGCCAGCAGCCGAACGACAGGGGGCAATCAGCCCCAGCATTTT.

J is TRBJ2-7 and V is TRBV10-3; D is ambiguous. CDR1 ENHRY and CDR2 SYGVKD come from the germline V gene. The CDR3 is 12 residues long. Between the trimmed V and J ends, which lost 1 base and 2 bases, there was a span of 3 bases. CDR3 residues: CAISEFTYEQYF. CDR3 DNA sequence: TGTGCCATCAGTGAGTTTACCTACGAGCAGTACTTC.